Below are 8 T cell receptor beta chains sequenced from a single sample in a study of T cells in tuberculosis (dated by TCRdb to the late 2010s). After being thawed and rested overnight, PBMC were stained with GMM-loaded CD1B tetramer, a Live/Dead dye and anti-CD3, and were then sorted on a FACS Aria II. The CD1B tetramers were loaded with C32 glucose monomycolate that had been purified from Rhodococcus equi. The protocol used for the library was the immunoSEQ multiplex PCR assay. The clones in this table, taken by TCRdb from immuneACCESS, are in-frame only. Not every clone is retained; where verified, under half of the shortfall comes from an unresolved V gene, and the cause of the rest is unknown. For this sample the table gives more than 70,000 clones, of which around 90% were detected only once. 1.5% to 2% of the sample is held by the ten biggest clonotypes. The specimen sequenced was CD1b-GMM tetramer-negative cells sorted from PBMCs. The meaning of the sample's cell subset or site label: T cells not binding CD1B-GMM tetramer, sorted from same donor. The receptors were sampled from an adult woman with latent tuberculosis.

In regard to this clone: One end of the junction fails to match germline, which may point to a read error. The chain recombines TRBV6-6 with TRBJ2-1; no clear D gene. CDR3 length: 12 amino acids. Germline CDR1 and CDR2: MNHNY and SVGAGI (reference sequence). Here the CDR3 reads CASSYSKTNAVF. The CDR3 coding sequence is TGTGCCAGCAGTTACTCGAAGACGAATGCGGTCTTC.

The rearrangement uses TRBV2 and TRBJ2-1; TRBD2 aligns across 7 bases. J was trimmed by 0 bases and V by 6 bases; bases with no gene match: 2. CDR1 and CDR2 (germline): SNHLY, FYNNEI. This CDR3 is built from 14 residues. The CDR3 coding sequence is TGTGCCAGCAGAGAGCGGGGCTCCTACAATGAGCAGTTCTTC. Protein: CASRERGSYNEQFF.

This clone was seen just once. The chain employs TRBV19 and TRBJ1-5; TRBD1 might be the D (6 bases). The CDR3 runs to 13 residues. The ends were cut back, 7 bases at V and 3 bases at J, with 10 bases in the middle. The germline CDR1 and CDR2 sequences are LNHDA and SQIVND (reference sequence). CDR3 in amino acids: CASKGVNNQPQHF. The CDR3 region has the DNA TGTGCCAGTAAGGGGGTGAACAATCAGCCCCAGCATTTT.

This chain links TRBV28 with TRBJ1-2, with 7 nucleotides matching TRBD1. This CDR3 region has 13 residues. Trimming removed 8 bases from V and 4 bases from J; junction bases left unmatched: 7. Per germline, CDR1 MDHEN and CDR2 SYDVKM. CDR3 sequence (DNA): TGTGCCAGCGAGGCAGGGGGAGGCTATGGCTACACCTTC. Translated: CASEAGGGYGYTF.

The genes are TRBV10-2 and TRBJ2-5, with D hard to call. The CDR3 is 11 residues long. Germline CDR1 is WSHSY and CDR2 is SAAADI. Trimming pared 11 bases from V and 3 bases from J, leaving 10 bases between. CDR3 bases: TGCGCCGTCCATACAGAAGAGACCCAGTACTTC. Its translation: CAVHTEETQYF.

This chain links TRBV30 with TRBJ1-5; 7 bases align to TRBD1. The CDR3 runs 12 residues. Per the germline V gene, CDR1 is GTSNPN and CDR2 is SVGIG (reference sequence). V lost 4 bases to trimming and J lost 7 bases; unmatched junction nucleotides: 4. CDR3 sequence reads: CAWTGGPQPQHF. For the CDR3, the DNA is TGTGCCTGGACAGGGGGACCCCAGCCCCAGCATTTT. Combining the CDR3 with reference TRBV30 and TRBJ1-5 gives the whole variable domain SQTIHQWPATLVQPVGSPLSLECTVEGTSNPNLYWYRQAAGRGLQLLFYSVGIGQISSEVPQNLSASRPQDRQFILSSKKLLLSDSGFYLCAWTGGPQPQHFGDGTRLSIL.

V usage is TRBV19 and J usage is TRBJ2-6; 7 nucleotides align to TRBD2. Unmatched junction bases numbered 11, after V lost 6 bases and J lost 0 bases. CDR1 is LNHDA and CDR2 is SQIVND in the germline V gene (reference sequence). This CDR3 spans 18 amino acids. As DNA, the CDR3 is TGTGCCAGTAGACCGTGGGGGGGTCTTGGCTCTGGGGCCAACGTCCTGACTTTC. It codes for CASRPWGGLGSGANVLTF.

The chain uses TRBV11-3 and TRBJ2-7, with a tentative D call TRBD2 (5 bases). The germline CDR1 and CDR2 sequences are SGHNT and YENEEA. V lost 5 bases and J 0 bases, leaving 14 bases between the germline ends. This CDR3 has 15 amino acids. The DNA for the CDR3 is TGTGCCAGCAGCCCCCGCTCCGGGGACTCCTACGAGCAGTACTTC. It yields the protein CASSPRSGDSYEQYF.